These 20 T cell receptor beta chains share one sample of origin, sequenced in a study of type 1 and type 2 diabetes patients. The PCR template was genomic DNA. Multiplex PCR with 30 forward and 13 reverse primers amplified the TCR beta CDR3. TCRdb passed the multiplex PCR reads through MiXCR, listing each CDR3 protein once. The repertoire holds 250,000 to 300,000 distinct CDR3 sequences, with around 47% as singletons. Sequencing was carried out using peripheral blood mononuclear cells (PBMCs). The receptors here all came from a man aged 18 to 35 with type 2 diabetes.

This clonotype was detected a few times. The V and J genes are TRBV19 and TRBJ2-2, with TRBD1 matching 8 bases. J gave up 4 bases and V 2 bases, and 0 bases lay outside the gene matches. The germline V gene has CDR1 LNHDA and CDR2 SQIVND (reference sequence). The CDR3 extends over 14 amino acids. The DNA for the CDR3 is TGTGCCAGTAGTATAACAGGGGGCACCGGGGAGCTGTTTTTT. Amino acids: CASSITGGTGELFF.

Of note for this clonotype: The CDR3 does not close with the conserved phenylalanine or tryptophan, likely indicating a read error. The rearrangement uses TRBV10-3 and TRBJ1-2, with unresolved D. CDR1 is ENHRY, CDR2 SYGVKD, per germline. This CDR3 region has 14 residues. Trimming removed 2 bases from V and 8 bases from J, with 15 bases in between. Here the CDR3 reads CAISEDEDLRGYTL. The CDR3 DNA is TGTGCCATCAGTGAGGATGAGGACTTACGGGGCTACACCCTC.

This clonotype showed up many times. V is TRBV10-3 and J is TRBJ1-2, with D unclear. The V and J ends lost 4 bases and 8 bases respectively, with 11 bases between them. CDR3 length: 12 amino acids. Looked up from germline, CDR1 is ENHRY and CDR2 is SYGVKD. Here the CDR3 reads CAISAGDIGYTF. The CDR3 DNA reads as TGTGCCATCAGTGCTGGGGATATAGGCTACACCTTC.

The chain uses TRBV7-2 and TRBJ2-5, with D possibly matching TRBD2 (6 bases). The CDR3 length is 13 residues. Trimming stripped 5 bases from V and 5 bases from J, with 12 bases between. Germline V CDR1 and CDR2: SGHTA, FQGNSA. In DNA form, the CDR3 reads TGTGCCAGCAGCCTCCGACTAGAGGAGACCCAGTACTTC. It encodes CASSLRLEETQYF.

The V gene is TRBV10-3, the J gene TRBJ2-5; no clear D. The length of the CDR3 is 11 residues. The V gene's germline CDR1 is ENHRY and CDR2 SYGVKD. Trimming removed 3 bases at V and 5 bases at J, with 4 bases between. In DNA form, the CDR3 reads TGTGCCATCAGTGATCTGGAGACCCAGTACTTC. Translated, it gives CAISDLETQYF.

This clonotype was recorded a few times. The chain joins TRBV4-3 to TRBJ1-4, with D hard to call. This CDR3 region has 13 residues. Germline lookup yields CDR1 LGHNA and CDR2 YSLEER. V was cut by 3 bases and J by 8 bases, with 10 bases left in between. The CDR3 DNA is TGCGCCAGCAGCCAGACGGACGGAGAAAAACTGTTTTTT. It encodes CASSQTDGEKLFF.

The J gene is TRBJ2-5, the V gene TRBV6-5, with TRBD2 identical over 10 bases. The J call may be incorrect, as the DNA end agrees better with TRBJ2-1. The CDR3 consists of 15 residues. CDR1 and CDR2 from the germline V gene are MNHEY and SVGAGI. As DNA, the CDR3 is TGTGCCAGCAGGCACCTAGCGGGGGCCTTTAATGAGCAGTTCTTC. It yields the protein CASRHLAGAFNEQFF.

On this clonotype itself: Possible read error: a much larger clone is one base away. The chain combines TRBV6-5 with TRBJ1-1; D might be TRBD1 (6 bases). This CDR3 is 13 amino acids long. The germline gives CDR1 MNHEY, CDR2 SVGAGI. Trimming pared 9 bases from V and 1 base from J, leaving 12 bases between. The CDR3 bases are TGTGCCAGGAGTACAGGGACGAACACTGAAGCTTTCTTT. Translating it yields CARSTGTNTEAFF.

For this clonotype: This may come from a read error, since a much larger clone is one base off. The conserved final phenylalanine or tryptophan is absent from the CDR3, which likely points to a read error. For the CDR3, the DNA is TGTGCCAGCCCCGGAAGGGCCCTCTATGGCTACACCTGC. It codes for CASPGRALYGYTC. V usage is TRBV2 and J usage is TRBJ1-2; D gene unclear. The CDR3 consists of 13 residues. Deletions cut 8 bases from V and 4 bases from J, with 14 bases between. The germline gives CDR1 SNHLY, CDR2 FYNNEI.

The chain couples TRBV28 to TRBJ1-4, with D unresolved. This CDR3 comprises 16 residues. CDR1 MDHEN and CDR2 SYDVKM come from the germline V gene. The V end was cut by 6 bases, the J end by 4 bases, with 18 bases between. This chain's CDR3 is CASRSPRTIVNEKLFF. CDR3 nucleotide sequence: TGTGCCAGCAGGTCCCCAAGAACCATCGTTAATGAAAAACTGTTTTTT. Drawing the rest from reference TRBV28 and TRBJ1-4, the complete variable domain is DVKVTQSSRYLVKRTGEKVFLECVQDMDHENMFWYRQDPGLGLRLIYFSYDVKMKEKGDIPEGYSVSREKKERFSLILESASTNQTSMYLCASRSPRTIVNEKLFFGSGTQLSVL.

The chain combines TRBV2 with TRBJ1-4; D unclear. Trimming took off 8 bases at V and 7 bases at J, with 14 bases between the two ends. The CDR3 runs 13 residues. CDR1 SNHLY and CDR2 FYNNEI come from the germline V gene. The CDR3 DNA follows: TGTGCCAGCCGTTACAAGATGGGTGAAAAACTGTTTTTT. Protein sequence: CASRYKMGEKLFF.

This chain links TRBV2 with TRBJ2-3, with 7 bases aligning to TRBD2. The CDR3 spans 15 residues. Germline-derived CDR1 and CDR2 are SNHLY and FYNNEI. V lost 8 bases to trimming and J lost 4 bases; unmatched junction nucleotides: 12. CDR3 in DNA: TGTGCCAGCCGCAGGACTAGTGGGTCCGCAGATACGCAGTATTTT. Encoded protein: CASRRTSGSADTQYF.

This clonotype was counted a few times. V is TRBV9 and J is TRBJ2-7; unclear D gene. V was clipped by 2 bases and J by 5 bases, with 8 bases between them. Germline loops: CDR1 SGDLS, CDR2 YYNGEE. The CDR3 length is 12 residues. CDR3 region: CASSVSNNEQYF. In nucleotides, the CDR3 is TGTGCCAGCAGCGTCTCTAACAACGAGCAGTACTTC.

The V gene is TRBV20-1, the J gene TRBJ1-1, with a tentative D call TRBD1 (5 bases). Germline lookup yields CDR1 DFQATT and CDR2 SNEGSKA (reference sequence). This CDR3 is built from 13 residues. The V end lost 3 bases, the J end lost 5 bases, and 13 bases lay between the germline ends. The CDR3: CSARGGSSTEAFF. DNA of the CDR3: TGCAGTGCTAGGGGGGGGTCGAGTACTGAAGCTTTCTTT.

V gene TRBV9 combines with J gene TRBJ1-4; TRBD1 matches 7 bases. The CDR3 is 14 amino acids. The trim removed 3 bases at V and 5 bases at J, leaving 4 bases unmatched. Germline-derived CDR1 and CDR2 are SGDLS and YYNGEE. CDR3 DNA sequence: TGTGCCAGCAGCGGGGACAGCTTGAATGAAAAACTGTTTTTT. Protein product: CASSGDSLNEKLFF.

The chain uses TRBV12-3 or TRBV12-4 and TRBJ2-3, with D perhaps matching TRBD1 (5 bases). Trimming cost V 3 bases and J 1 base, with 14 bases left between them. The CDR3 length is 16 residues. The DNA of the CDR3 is TGTGCCAGCAGTTTTACGGTACAGGCGCGCACAGATACGCAGTATTTT. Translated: CASSFTVQARTDTQYF.

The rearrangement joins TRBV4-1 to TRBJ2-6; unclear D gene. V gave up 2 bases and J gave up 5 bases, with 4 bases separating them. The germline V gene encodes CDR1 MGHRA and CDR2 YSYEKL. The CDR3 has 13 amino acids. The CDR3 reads CASSQPRANVLTF. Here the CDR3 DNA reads TGCGCCAGCAGCCAACCGCGGGCCAACGTCCTGACTTTC.

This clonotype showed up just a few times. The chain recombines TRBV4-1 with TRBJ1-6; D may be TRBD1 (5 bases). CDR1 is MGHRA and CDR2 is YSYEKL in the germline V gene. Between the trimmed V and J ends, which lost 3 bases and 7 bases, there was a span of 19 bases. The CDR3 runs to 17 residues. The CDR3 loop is CASSQGSGRERNSPLHF. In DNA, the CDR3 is TGCGCCAGCAGCCAGGGATCGGGGCGAGAAAGGAATTCACCCCTCCACTTT.

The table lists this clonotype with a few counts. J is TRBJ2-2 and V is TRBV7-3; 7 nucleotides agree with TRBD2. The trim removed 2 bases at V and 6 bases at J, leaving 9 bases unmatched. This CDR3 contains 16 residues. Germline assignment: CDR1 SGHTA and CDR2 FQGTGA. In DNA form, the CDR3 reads TGTGCCAGCAGCTTAGAAGGACGGGGGGTAGCCGGGGAGCTGTTTTTT. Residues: CASSLEGRGVAGELFF. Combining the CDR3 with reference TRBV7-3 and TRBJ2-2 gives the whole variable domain GAGVSQTPSNKVTEKGKYVELRCDPISGHTALYWYRQSLGQGPEFLIYFQGTGAADDSGLPNDRFFAVRPEGSVSTLKIQRTERGDSAVYLCASSLEGRGVAGELFFGEGSRLTVL.

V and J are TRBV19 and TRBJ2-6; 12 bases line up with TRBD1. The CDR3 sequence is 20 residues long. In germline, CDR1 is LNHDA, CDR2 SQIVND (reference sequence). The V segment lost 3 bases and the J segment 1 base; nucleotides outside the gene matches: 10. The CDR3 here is CASSMFLWGQGASGANVLTF. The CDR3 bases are TGTGCCAGTAGTATGTTCCTTTGGGGACAGGGGGCTTCTGGGGCCAACGTCCTGACTTTC.